The entry below describes one T cell receptor beta chain. It lacks a known antigen. Base qualities are missing; no much larger clone stands one base away. Whole blood was collected in K2EDTA tubes by collaborating institutions according to the institutions' own protocols. For TCRbeta analysis, collaborators shipped samples as frozen whole blood, isolated PBMCs, or DNA extracted from either of those sample types. From the cysteine up to the phenylalanine, the CDR3 has a length of 15 residues. CDR3 DNA only is kept here, 45 bases in frame from base 1. CDR1 MDHEN and CDR2 SYDVKM were looked up in the germline V gene. V drops 6 bases and J drops 2 bases, leaving 14 bases in between. The sample originates from a study of blood T cell repertoires in COVID-19 (dated by TCRdb to about 2020). With respect to the entire study: The collaborator samples originated in the United States, Italy and Spain and spanned the acute and convalescent phases of COVID-19. A de-identified subject ID, COVID-19 status, age in years and sex were almost always included in the sample metadata. Subjects who had been exposed to COVID-19, were actively infected with it, or had recovered from it provided the deeply sampled blood TCRbeta repertoires that made up the dataset. Samples came from the ongoing ImmuneRACE study (first 160 participants) plus 1,254 subjects from 6 global collaborators. Where available, HLA class I and class II types were obtained from metadata supplied by the sample provider rather than from assay-based typing. The repertoires were released in a freely available public database meant as a resource for research on the immune response to SARS-CoV-2. The prospective study material was composed of cDNA or gDNA derived from T cells, B-cell-depleted T cells, or PBMCs. General findings and caveats noted by the study authors: Clinical and demographic metadata were provided uncurated, with the amount varying by source and participant.

TCRbeta CDR3 regions were amplified from genomic DNA using the immunoSEQ Assay, a bias-controlled multiplex PCR. In the authors' own workflow: Within the assay, amplification of reference gene primers was used to estimate how many nucleated cells each sample contained. To quantify the absolute abundance of each unique TCRbeta CDR3 rearrangement, sequence reads were collapsed and filtered. For each sample, productive Simpson clonality was calculated by taking the square root of Simpson's diversity index across productive rearrangements. Not all clones reach the TCRdb copy of this immuneACCESS table, which keeps in-frame sequences only. Checked studies attribute under half of the gap to unresolved V genes and leave the rest unexplained. V, J and clone size were drawn from that table, and D and trimming were deduced from the DNA. Across this sample there are around 100,000 clones, with around 92% seen only once. The leading ten clones occupy less than 7.5% of the sample.

The source is a man aged 45-65 years with active COVID-19. The V and J segments used are TRBV28 and TRBJ2-1, and the D gene may be TRBD2, 6 bases matching. The material sequenced was peripheral blood. The nucleotides read TGTGCCAGCAGAACCGGAGGGTCCACCTACAATGAGCAGTTCTTC. The encoded protein is CASRTGGSTYNEQFF.